The entry below describes one T cell receptor (beta chain). As yet, its antigen is unknown. The protocol was immunoSEQ multiplex PCR, while the TCRdb copy is restricted to in-frame clones and leaves out a portion. The profile shows approximately 110,000 clones, 80% to 90% of them singletons. This sample is drawn from a study of T cell responses to AZD1222 COVID-19 vaccine. General study points: Mostly white British, mostly female donors; authors suggested clonal diversity may be underestimated.

This CDR3 spans 13 amino acids. V was shortened by 8 bases and J by 2 bases, with 11 bases between the two germline ends. Germline V gene sequence: CDR1 PRHDT, CDR2 FYEKMQ (reference sequence). This sequence originates from an adult in good health. This chain joins TRBV13 and TRBJ2-3; tentatively, D is TRBD1 or TRBD2 (5 bases each). This specimen consisted of peripheral blood, obtained on day 0 of AZD1222 vaccination. The CDR3 DNA sequence: TGTGCCAGCCGTCGGGGCTTCACAGATACGCAGTATTTT. Its protein is CASRRGFTDTQYF.